A single T cell receptor (beta chain) is shown here with its context. The record originates from a study of control samples from healthy donors and cancer patients. Assay used: immunoSEQ multiplex PCR; TCRdb lists only in-frame clones, some missing. Among around 93,000 clones, 80% to 95% were seen once, and the ten largest hold 2.5% to 3.5%. The CDR3 loop spans 19 amino acids. Trimming cost V 0 bases and J 9 bases; bases outside gene matches: 18. Germline V gene lookup returns CDR1 SGHVS and CDR2 FNYEAQ. Material: blood. The clonotype was recovered from a human donor in good health. The donor label of this sample is uncertain. The genes are TRBV7-6 and TRBJ2-1; 9 nucleotides line up with TRBD2. The CDR3 sequence: CASSLAVPLYRASGVEQFF. CDR3 in DNA: TGTGCCAGCAGCTTAGCGGTTCCCTTGTATCGGGCTAGCGGGGTTGAGCAGTTCTTC.